This T cell receptor beta chain was documented in a study of blood T cell repertoires in COVID-19. TCRdb keeps only in-frame clones here, not all; method: immunoSEQ multiplex PCR. The sample includes 250,000 or so clones, about 87% of them seen just once. The CDR3 has 18 amino acids. Germline CDR1 ENHRY, CDR2 SYGVKD. With 0 bases clipped from V and 7 bases from J, the junction kept 18 bases outside the gene matches. Material: PBMCs or T cells enriched from blood (not recorded which). The V gene is TRBV10-3, the J gene TRBJ2-7; 7 bases agree with TRBD1. This receptor was obtained from a woman under 40 with acute COVID-19. The CDR3 region is CAISESKGDSSNAGEQYF. CDR3 bases: TGTGCCATCAGTGAGTCGAAAGGGGACAGCTCAAACGCTGGGGAGCAGTACTTC.